This TCR beta chain emerged from a study of blood T cell repertoires in COVID-19. Study in general: The United States, Italy and Spain supplied acute and convalescent COVID-19 samples. PBMCs, B-cell-depleted T cells, or T cells provided the cDNA or gDNA that made up the material.

Original analysis: The assay estimated nucleated cells by amplifying reference gene primers. Using immunoSEQ multiplex PCR, the repertoire was profiled, and TCRdb retains in-frame clones only, with some absent. V, J and clone size were drawn from that table, and D and trimming were deduced from the DNA. The sample lists hundreds of thousands of clones, 84% occurring once. Trimming cost V 2 bases and J 2 bases, with 14 bases left between them. The CDR3 spans 15 residues. Germline V gene data show CDR1 as SGHRS and CDR2 as YFSETQ. The source is a woman aged 80 or over with active or convalescent COVID-19. Sequencing was performed on peripheral blood. The V call is TRBV5-1, the J call TRBJ2-7; no reliable D call. The CDR3: CASSLFDMRTYEQYF. The CDR3 nucleotides are TGCGCCAGCAGCTTATTCGACATGCGTACCTACGAGCAGTACTTC.